This T cell receptor (beta chain) was identified in a study of shared clonotypes between healthy human individuals. Looked up from germline, CDR1 is SGHRS and CDR2 is YFSETQ. Trimming shortened V by 3 bases and J by 1 base, and 7 bases separated the two germline ends. The CDR3 loop spans 13 amino acids. Assay used: immunoSEQ multiplex PCR; TCRdb lists only in-frame clones, some missing. The table records roughly 1,000,000 clones, about 80% of them present only once. V is TRBV5-1 and J is TRBJ1-1; tentatively, D is TRBD1 (6 bases). The clonotype was recovered from a man younger than 35 in good health. Some clones in this sample may be carry-over from other donors' samples. Input material: memory CD4+ T cells from PBMCs. Subset here: CD45RA-negative fraction. The CDR3 loop reads CASSWTENTEAFF. The CDR3 DNA is TGCGCCAGCAGCTGGACAGAGAACACTGAAGCTTTCTTT.